This entry lists 23 T cell receptor beta chains sequenced from one sample in a study of shared clonotypes between healthy human individuals. TCRdb keeps only in-frame clones here, not all; method: immunoSEQ multiplex PCR. The sample holds some 2,000,000 clones; roughly 94% are singletons and the top ten take under 0.15%. The specimen was naive CD4+ T cells sorted from blood. The subset is: CD45RA+ positively selected. Source of these receptors: a man between 18 and 29 years old in good health.

The chain recombines TRBV28 with TRBJ1-5; 7 bases are a match to TRBD1. Germline V gives CDR1 MDHEN, CDR2 SYDVKM. Losses at the gene ends were 5 bases for V and 0 bases for J; bases not matched to a gene: 7. The CDR3 sequence is 16 residues long. For the CDR3, the DNA is TGTGCCAGCAGTCCACCGGGGACAGCTAGCAATCAGCCCCAGCATTTT. The encoded protein is CASSPPGTASNQPQHF. The variable domain in full, completed from reference TRBV28 and TRBJ1-5, reads DVKVTQSSRYLVKRTGEKVFLECVQDMDHENMFWYRQDPGLGLRLIYFSYDVKMKEKGDIPEGYSVSREKKERFSLILESASTNQTSMYLCASSPPGTASNQPQHFGDGTRLSIL.

The chain employs TRBV6-1 and TRBJ1-1; TRBD1 matches at 7 bases. CDR1 is MNHNS and CDR2 is SASEGT in the germline V gene. The V and J ends lost 3 bases and 0 bases, in that order; junction bases with no gene match: 4. CDR3 size: 15 residues. The CDR3 is CASSDSTGLNTEAFF. The CDR3 DNA reads TGTGCCAGCAGTGATTCGACAGGGCTGAACACTGAAGCTTTCTTT.

This chain uses TRBV14 with TRBJ2-1; a possible D gene is TRBD2 (6 bases). The V end lost 0 bases, the J end lost 1 base, and 13 bases lay between the germline ends. The germline V gene has CDR1 SGHDN and CDR2 FVKESK. The CDR3 spans 17 residues. The CDR3 loop is CASSQEKVAGSYNEQFF. The CDR3 bases are TGTGCCAGCAGCCAAGAAAAGGTTGCGGGATCCTACAATGAGCAGTTCTTC.

The chain recombines TRBV5-5 with TRBJ2-7, with 9 bases matching TRBD1. V gave up 4 bases and J gave up 6 bases; unmatched junction bases: 5. The CDR3 contains 13 residues. The germline V gene has CDR1 SGHKS and CDR2 YYEKEE (reference sequence). The CDR3: CASSPGQGPEQYF. The CDR3 nucleotides read TGTGCCAGCAGCCCTGGACAGGGGCCCGAGCAGTACTTC. Based on the CDR3 plus reference TRBV5-5 and TRBJ2-7, the full variable domain is DAGVTQSPTHLIKTRGQQVTLRCSPISGHKSVSWYQQVLGQGPQFIFQYYEKEERGRGNFPDRFSARQFPNYSSELNVNALLLGDSALYLCASSPGQGPEQYFGPGTRLTVT.

The rearrangement links TRBV6-5 to TRBJ2-7, with D possibly TRBD2 on 7 matching bases. The CDR3 is 13 residues long. Germline V lookup: CDR1 MNHEY, CDR2 SVGAGI. Trimming removed 4 bases from V and 6 bases from J, with 13 bases in between. CDR3 sequence reads: CASSSRRGGEQYF. CDR3 coding DNA: TGTGCCAGCAGTTCCCGAAGGGGGGGCGAGCAGTACTTC.

The chain combines TRBV2 with TRBJ1-2; D unresolved. CDR1 is SNHLY, CDR2 FYNNEI, per germline. Trimming took 3 bases from V and 0 from J, leaving 8 bases between them. This CDR3 has 14 amino acids. The CDR3 DNA reads as TGTGCCAGCAGTGAGTCGGCCCCTAACTATGGCTACACCTTC. Translation gives CASSESAPNYGYTF. The full variable domain, completed using reference TRBV2 and TRBJ1-2, is EPEVTQTPSHQVTQMGQEVILRCVPISNHLYFYWYRQILGQKVEFLVSFYNNEISEKSEIFDDQFSVERPDGSNFTLKIRSTKLEDSAMYFCASSESAPNYGYTFGSGTRLTVV.

The rearrangement uses TRBV6-5 and TRBJ2-3; D may correspond to TRBD1 or TRBD2 (5 bases each). The CDR3 runs 14 residues. Germline assignment: CDR1 MNHEY and CDR2 SVGAGI. V dropped 5 bases and J dropped 2 bases, with 11 bases sitting between them. In DNA, the CDR3 is TGTGCCAGCAGTACGGGGACCTCCACAGATACGCAGTATTTT. Translating it yields CASSTGTSTDTQYF.

The chain carries TRBV2 and TRBJ1-2, with a weak D call TRBD1 (6 bases). Per germline, CDR1 SNHLY and CDR2 FYNNEI. The CDR3 is made up of 13 amino acids. The V end lost 5 bases, the J end lost 8 bases, and 15 bases lay between the germline ends. This CDR3 is CASSRSRGRGYTF. The CDR3 nucleotides read TGTGCCAGCAGTCGATCCAGGGGTCGCGGCTACACCTTC.

Note on this clone: At the DNA level, this CDR3 is encoded by other sequences in the same sample as well. The J gene is TRBJ1-5, the V gene TRBV7-3; no firm D call. The CDR3 has 15 amino acids. V was pared by 3 bases and J by 0 bases, with 9 bases between. The germline CDR1 and CDR2 sequences are SGHTA and FQGTGA. CDR3 coding DNA: TGTGCCAGCAGCTTGGGCGGTTATAGCAATCAGCCCCAGCATTTT. As protein: CASSLGGYSNQPQHF.

The V gene is TRBV4-1, the J gene TRBJ1-5; possibly TRBD1 for D (6 bases). Germline V lookup: CDR1 MGHRA, CDR2 YSYEKL. The length of the CDR3 is 15 residues. Trimming pared 4 bases from V and 6 bases from J, leaving 16 bases between. The CDR3: CASSRIQGNGQPQHF. The CDR3 nucleotides read TGCGCCAGCAGCCGAATACAGGGAAATGGTCAGCCCCAGCATTTT.

The V call is TRBV2, the J call TRBJ1-5; D might be TRBD1 (6 bases). V gave up 4 bases and J gave up 0 bases, with 7 bases separating them. The CDR3 contains 14 residues. In germline, CDR1 is SNHLY, CDR2 FYNNEI. The CDR3 DNA is TGTGCCAGCAGTGTGACAGGTAGCAATCAGCCCCAGCATTTT. This gives the protein CASSVTGSNQPQHF. Based on the CDR3 plus reference TRBV2 and TRBJ1-5, the full variable domain is EPEVTQTPSHQVTQMGQEVILRCVPISNHLYFYWYRQILGQKVEFLVSFYNNEISEKSEIFDDQFSVERPDGSNFTLKIRSTKLEDSAMYFCASSVTGSNQPQHFGDGTRLSIL.

This clone is a singleton in its sample. This rearrangement joins TRBV6-6 to TRBJ1-2; unclear D gene. V was clipped by 6 bases and J by 0 bases, with 11 bases between them. CDR1 is MNHNY and CDR2 is SVGAGI in the germline V gene (reference sequence). The CDR3 consists of 14 residues. Here the CDR3 DNA reads TGTGCCAGCAGCCCCCGCGGCTCTAACTATGGCTACACCTTC. Translated: CASSPRGSNYGYTF.

The rearrangement uses TRBV29-1 and TRBJ2-5, with D hard to call. Germline CDR1 reads SQVTM; CDR2 reads ANQGSEA. This CDR3 is built from 15 residues. The ends were cut back, 0 bases at V and 2 bases at J, with 13 bases in the middle. The CDR3 reads CSVEDPRVGQETQYF. In DNA form, the CDR3 reads TGCAGCGTTGAAGATCCACGGGTGGGGCAAGAGACCCAGTACTTC.

The V call is TRBV5-1, the J call TRBJ2-5; TRBD1 aligns across 9 bases. The DNA end lines up better with TRBJ2-7; the J call may be wrong. This CDR3 contains 13 residues. CDR1 is SGHRS, CDR2 YFSETQ, per germline. CDR3 nucleotide sequence: TGCGCCAGCAGCTGGGGACAGGGCGACGAGCAGTACTTC. Translating it yields CASSWGQGDEQYF.

A remark on this clone: Other DNA variants within this sample encode the same CDR3. The genes are TRBV18 and TRBJ2-2, with D possibly matching TRBD1 (5 bases). The CDR3 runs to 14 residues. Trimming took 5 bases from V and 3 from J, leaving 10 bases between them. Germline V gene sequence: CDR1 KGHSH, CDR2 LQKENI. CDR3 nucleotide sequence: TGTGCCAGCTCAAGAGACAGAGACACCGGGGAGCTGTTTTTT. It translates to CASSRDRDTGELFF. Using reference TRBV18 and TRBJ2-2 for the parts outside the CDR3, the full variable domain is NAGVMQNPRHLVRRRGQEARLRCSPMKGHSHVYWYRQLPEEGLKFMVYLQKENIIDESGMPKERFSAEFPKEGPSILRIQQVVRGDSAAYFCASSRDRDTGELFFGEGSRLTVL.

The J gene is TRBJ2-7, the V gene TRBV18; D not resolved. Trimming stripped 5 bases from V and 4 bases from J, with 18 bases between. Germline CDR1 and CDR2: KGHSH and LQKENI. The CDR3 has 15 residues. CDR3 loop: CASSFGRSTLYEQYF. The DNA for the CDR3 is TGTGCCAGCTCATTCGGAAGATCGACTCTTTACGAGCAGTACTTC.

The chain links TRBV6-6 to TRBJ1-4, with a weak D call TRBD1 (5 bases). The V gene lost 6 bases and the J gene lost 8 bases, with 10 bases spanning the gap. The CDR3 is 12 amino acids. Germline assignment: CDR1 MNHNY and CDR2 SVGAGI (reference sequence). The CDR3 nucleotides are TGTGCCAGCAGGGCTCGGGACGAAAAACTGTTTTTT. Residues: CASRARDEKLFF.

This chain connects TRBV10-3 to TRBJ1-1; a possible D gene is TRBD1 (6 bases). V lost 4 bases to trimming and J lost 2 bases, with 26 bases between them. The CDR3 is 19 amino acids. Germline values: CDR1 ENHRY, CDR2 SYGVKD. The CDR3 reads CAISASAGRAGGGNTEAFF. In DNA, the CDR3 is TGTGCCATCAGTGCTTCTGCAGGTAGGGCCGGAGGGGGTAACACTGAAGCTTTCTTT.

The sample holds one count of this clone. The chain couples TRBV28 to TRBJ2-4; D not certain. V was cut by 2 bases and J by 0 bases, with 8 bases left in between. There are 15 residues in the CDR3. CDR1 MDHEN and CDR2 SYDVKM come from the germline V gene. The CDR3 DNA reads as TGTGCCAGCAGTTTAGCGGTGATAGCCAAAAACATTCAGTACTTC. Residues: CASSLAVIAKNIQYF.

On this clone itself: Mismatch with germline at one junction end may stem from a read error. The chain recombines TRBV7-6 with TRBJ2-7, with D unclear. CDR3 length: 13 amino acids. Germline-derived CDR1 and CDR2 are SGHVS and FNYEAQ. CDR3 protein: CASSLQETGEHYF. The DNA of the CDR3 is TGTGCCAGCAGCTTACAGGAGACGGGCGAGCATTACTTC.

The chain uses TRBV5-1 and TRBJ2-1; TRBD2 matches at 7 bases. The ends lost 4 bases at V and 1 base at J; junction bases unmatched: 11. CDR1 SGHRS and CDR2 YFSETQ come from the germline V gene. The CDR3 runs to 17 residues. CDR3 sequence: CASSRDPFSGSYNEQFF. The CDR3, as DNA: TGCGCCAGCAGCCGGGACCCTTTTAGCGGGTCCTACAATGAGCAGTTCTTC.

This chain connects TRBV6-5 to TRBJ2-7; 9 nucleotides match TRBD1. The germline CDR1 and CDR2 sequences are MNHEY and SVGAGI. Trimming cost V 6 bases and J 2 bases; bases outside gene matches: 8. The CDR3 has 15 amino acids. CDR3 bases: TGTGCCAGCAGCTACCGGGACAGGGATACCTACGAGCAGTACTTC. Translation gives CASSYRDRDTYEQYF.

The chain employs TRBV12-5 and TRBJ2-7; 16 bases match TRBD2. Germline trimming cut 5 bases from V and 4 bases from J; bases unmatched to any gene: 11. The CDR3 covers 18 residues. Germline V gene sequence: CDR1 LGHNT, CDR2 FRNRAP. CDR3 amino acids: CASGLGRGLAGGRYEQYF. DNA of the CDR3: TGTGCTAGTGGTCTGGGACGGGGACTAGCGGGAGGGAGGTACGAGCAGTACTTC.